A selection of T cell receptor beta chains follows, all from one sample in a study of monozygotic twins with inflammatory bowel disease. Each CDR3 protein gets one entry in TCRdb, which reprocessed the 5' RACE reads and gives no DNA. The table for this sample gives 160,000 or so distinct CDR3 sequences. The sample consisted of blood. The receptors here all came from a human donor with ulcerative colitis or Crohn's disease, or a healthy co-twin of an affected twin (not recorded which). CDR3s include the opening cysteine and the closing phenylalanine or tryptophan. The order of the fields is V gene, J gene, CDR3 protein.

TRBV5-5	TRBJ1-4	CASSSTGESFEKLFF
TRBV6-6	TRBJ1-4	CASSYWEEVEKLFF
TRBV5-1	TRBJ2-7	CASSLDLAGYEQYF
TRBV7-9	TRBJ2-1	CASSLYSGQEMLNEQFF
TRBV20-1	TRBJ2-7	CSAREDRGLMRGTYEQYF
TRBV19	TRBJ1-5	CASNPTGFGQPQHF
TRBV5-6	TRBJ2-1	CASSFGGVNNEQFF
TRBV5-1	TRBJ2-1	CASSTHRGGQTSNEQFF
TRBV6-2/TRBV6-3	TRBJ2-1	CASRPAGGINEQFF
TRBV11-2	TRBJ2-1	CASSLRVIWDYHNEQFF
TRBV4-1	TRBJ1-1	CASTGQAWSTEAFF
TRBV5-1	TRBJ2-1	CASSLGAGEVDNEQFF
TRBV28	TRBJ2-2	CASSYPRGLPSNTGELFF
TRBV20-1	TRBJ2-7	CSARVAGGQSEQYF
TRBV7-3	TRBJ2-3	CASSSRTGGNTDTQYF
TRBV6-1	TRBJ2-3	CASRNTGLAGTDTQYF
TRBV20-1	TRBJ1-4	CSAFDGESTNEKLFF
TRBV20-1	TRBJ2-2	CSARVVTGTLNPGELFF
TRBV2	TRBJ1-5	CASSPLGSRDQPQHF
TRBV9	TRBJ1-2	CASSATGTAYGYTF
TRBV15	TRBJ2-5	CATSRGGGSLSETQYF
TRBV5-6	TRBJ2-4	CASSLRDSKNIQYF
TRBV29-1	TRBJ1-1	CSGTGVGWTEAFF
TRBV28	TRBJ1-1	CASSLSQGPDTEAFF